This TCR beta chain was sequenced in a study of cytomegalovirus exposure and HLA in healthy donors. Study information: Earlier, 110 million or so unique TCR beta sequences were recovered from approximately 180 million T cells by an analysis.

General study results and limits: In an earlier analysis, in some 500 donors, most V segments appeared productive either ~87% or ~30% of the time. The authors judged a highly shared variant cluster likely a sequencing artifact. Because they were indistinguishable, some V segments, including TRBV6-2 and TRBV6-3, were excluded.

Germline V gene lookup returns CDR1 LNHDA and CDR2 SQIVND (reference sequence). V was pared by 5 bases and J by 0 bases, with 17 bases between. This CDR3 contains 18 residues. Primers for the PCR totalled 60 Vbeta and 13 Jbeta. Some clones are missing from TCRdb's copy, which holds only in-frame ones; the method was immunoSEQ multiplex PCR. The sample lists 150,000 to 200,000 clones, around 75% seen once, with over 2% in the top ten. Details on this clone: Antigen unknown.

The sample consisted of PBMCs. The chain uses TRBV19 and TRBJ1-6; D possibly corresponds to TRBD1 (5 bases). The receptor's source is a male donor in good health and CMV-seronegative. CDR3 region: CASSGGDGRSSYNSPLHF. CDR3 DNA: TGTGCCAGTAGTGGCGGGGACGGGCGGAGCTCCTATAATTCACCCCTCCACTTT.